These T cell receptor beta chains were read from a single sample in a study of T-cell reconstitution after alpha-beta-depleted transplantation in children. MiXCR, applied by TCRdb to the PCR reads, yields one record per CDR3 protein. The sample yields 670,000 or so distinct CDR3 sequences, less than 15% seen once. Sample: PBMCs, taken before TCRalphabeta/CD19-depleted stem cell transplant. These receptors all stem from a girl aged 2 to 10 with congenital amegakaryocytic thrombocytopenia, due to receive a stem cell transplant. CDR3s include the opening cysteine and the closing phenylalanine or tryptophan. D genes are given only for firm matches. The size entry is marked missing in some rows and otherwise reads once, few, many or a size class.

V,J,size,D,CDR3,DNA
TRBV5-6,TRBJ2-3,-,TRBD1,CASSLVPGQGIPDTQYF,TGTGCCAGCAGCTTGGTCCCGGGACAGGGAATTCCAGATACGCAGTATTTT
TRBV27,TRBJ1-1,many,TRBD1,CASRTGGTEAFF,TGTGCCAGCAGGACAGGGGGCACTGAAGCTTTCTTT
TRBV12-3/TRBV12-4,TRBJ2-5,few,-,CASRPYQGTSQETQYF,TGTGCCAGCAGGCCCTACCAAGGGACATCACAAGAGACCCAGTACTTC
TRBV7-9,TRBJ2-1,many,-,CASSLVGWGINEQFF,TGTGCCAGCAGCTTAGTAGGCTGGGGTATCAATGAGCAGTTCTTC
TRBV9,TRBJ2-2,many,-,CASSEGQNTGELFF,TGTGCCAGCAGCGAAGGACAGAACACCGGGGAGCTGTTTTTT
TRBV5-5,TRBJ2-2,-,-,CASSFQGSTGELFF,TGTGCCAGCAGCTTCCAGGGCTCCACCGGGGAGCTGTTTTTT
TRBV7-8,TRBJ2-5,few,-,CASSSVRGSRPQETQYF,TGTGCCAGCAGCTCCGTTCGGGGCAGCAGGCCCCAAGAGACCCAGTACTTC
TRBV4-1,TRBJ2-3,few,TRBD2,CASSHPGRAADTQYF,TGCGCCAGCAGCCATCCCGGGAGGGCCGCAGATACGCAGTATTTT
TRBV29-1,TRBJ2-5,-,-,CSAIPMGEGTQYF,TGCAGCGCCATCCCGATGGGGGAAGGGACCCAGTACTTC
TRBV28,TRBJ1-3,-,TRBD1,CASSPGQGRNTIYF,TGTGCCAGCAGCCCGGGACAGGGACGAAACACCATATATTTT
TRBV20-1,TRBJ2-5,few,-,CSASPRVVLGETQYF,TGCAGTGCTAGTCCGCGGGTCGTTCTGGGGGAGACCCAGTACTTC
TRBV7-9,TRBJ1-2,few,-,CASSFADYYGYTF,TGTGCCAGCAGCTTCGCGGATTACTATGGCTACACCTTC
TRBV20-1,TRBJ2-1,-,TRBD2,CSAQLAGNNEQFF,TGCAGTGCTCAACTAGCGGGGAACAATGAGCAGTTCTTC
TRBV12-3/TRBV12-4,TRBJ1-2,many,-,CASSSRGGYTF,TGTGCCAGCAGTTCACGGGGGGGCTACACCTTC
TRBV4-1,TRBJ1-2,-,-,CASSQDGYGYTF,TGCGCCAGCAGCCAAGACGGGTATGGCTACACCTTC
TRBV3-1,TRBJ2-1,few,TRBD2,CASSQRSSGRGNEQFF,TGTGCCAGCAGCCAGCGCTCTAGCGGGAGGGGGAATGAGCAGTTCTTC
TRBV12-3/TRBV12-4,TRBJ2-7,few,TRBD2,CASSPKPQGGLAGRSYEQYF,TGTGCCAGCAGCCCTAAACCACAGGGGGGACTAGCGGGTCGCTCCTACGAGCAGTACTTC
TRBV11-2,TRBJ2-3,many,TRBD2,CASSLEVAGGATQYF,TGTGCCAGCAGCTTAGAAGTGGCGGGAGGAGCTACGCAGTATTTT
TRBV7-7,TRBJ2-6,-,-,CASSQGISSGANVLTF,TGTGCCAGCAGCCAAGGGATCAGCTCTGGGGCCAACGTCCTGACTTTC
TRBV5-1,TRBJ2-4,many,TRBD2,CASSSGLASAKNIQYF,TGCGCCAGCAGCTCGGGACTAGCTTCTGCCAAAAACATTCAGTACTTC
TRBV7-8,TRBJ2-5,-,TRBD2,CASSLWTVAGDEDEETQYF,TGTGCCAGCAGCTTATGGACAGTAGCGGGGGACGAGGACGAAGAGACCCAGTACTTC
TRBV29-1,TRBJ2-5,few,-,CSVDLRGIQETQYF,TGCAGCGTTGATCTCCGCGGGATCCAAGAGACCCAGTACTTC
TRBV20-1,TRBJ1-5,many,-,CSAIGPLYSNQPQHF,TGCAGTGCTATTGGACCGCTTTATAGCAATCAGCCCCAGCATTTT
TRBV11-2,TRBJ2-1,many,TRBD2,CASSLIPSGSNEQFF,TGTGCCAGCAGCTTAATCCCTAGCGGGAGTAATGAGCAGTTCTTC
TRBV29-1,TRBJ2-3,-,TRBD2,CSVEYTSGTDTQYF,TGCAGCGTTGAATATACTAGCGGCACAGATACGCAGTATTTT
TRBV5-1,TRBJ1-2,few,TRBD1,CASSFSQGQAHYGYTF,TGCGCCAGCAGCTTTTCTCAGGGACAGGCGCATTATGGCTACACCTTC
TRBV20-1,TRBJ1-5,many,-,CSARDAFSGGAPQHF,TGCAGTGCTAGAGATGCGTTTTCGGGAGGGGCACCCCAGCATTTT
TRBV20-1,TRBJ2-1,many,TRBD2,CSARPSSGLADYNEQFF,TGCAGTGCTAGGCCCTCCTCGGGACTAGCGGACTACAATGAGCAGTTCTTC
TRBV5-1,TRBJ2-7,-,-,CASSPRGDYEQYF,TGCGCCAGCAGCCCGCGTGGGGACTACGAGCAGTACTTC
TRBV20-1,TRBJ2-1,few,-,CSAILVGNEQFF,TGCAGTGCGATACTAGTGGGTAATGAGCAGTTCTTC
TRBV4-1,TRBJ1-5,many,-,CASSPHPSGRSNQPQHF,TGCGCCAGCAGCCCGCATCCTTCAGGACGGAGCAATCAGCCCCAGCATTTT
TRBV27,TRBJ2-7,many,-,CASSVRVDTYEQYF,TGTGCCAGCAGCGTTAGGGTAGACACCTACGAGCAGTACTTC
TRBV20-1,TRBJ2-7,many,-,CSAQTQGPKPYEQYF,TGCAGTGCGCAAACTCAGGGGCCAAAACCCTACGAGCAGTACTTC
TRBV29-1,TRBJ2-5,many,-,CSVEKGGVQETQYF,TGCAGCGTTGAAAAGGGGGGAGTACAAGAGACCCAGTACTTC
TRBV3-1,TRBJ2-7,-,-,CASSLFPPSESYEQYF,TGTGCCAGCAGCCTTTTCCCCCCCTCGGAGTCCTACGAGCAGTACTTC
TRBV7-8,TRBJ2-7,-,TRBD2,CASTRLAGGGVYEQYF,TGTGCCAGCACCCGACTAGCGGGAGGTGGGGTCTACGAGCAGTACTTC
TRBV5-5,TRBJ1-1,-,TRBD1,CASRRTGGTEAFF,TGTGCCAGCCGCCGGACAGGGGGCACTGAAGCTTTCTTT
TRBV7-6,TRBJ2-2,few,-,CASSTVGGLANTGELFF,TGTGCCAGCAGCACAGTAGGTGGACTCGCGAACACCGGGGAGCTGTTTTTT